This is a list of T cell receptor beta chains from one sample in a study of shared clonotypes between healthy human individuals. Method: immunoSEQ multiplex PCR; TCRdb's copy keeps in-frame clones and lacks some. The sample holds some 2.3 million clones, about 92% seen once. The sample taken for sequencing was naive CD4+ T cells from PBMCs. Receptors originate from a man aged 18 to 29 in good health. Some clones in this sample may be carry-over from other donors' samples. Each CDR3 is given with its conserved first and last residue. The D gene is left open where the match is weak. For some rows the clone size is stated as once, few or many, or as a class when expanded; others skip it.

CASSPGTSADTQYF,TGTGCCAGCAGCCCTGGGACTAGCGCAGATACGCAGTATTTT,TRBD2,14,TRBV7-3,.,TRBJ2-3
CASQTGGIRGKLFF,TGTGCCAGCCAGACAGGGGGCATCAGAGGAAAACTGTTTTTT,TRBD1,14,TRBV6-1,.,TRBJ1-4
CASSLAGTSGRGEQFF,TGTGCCAGCAGCTTAGCGGGGACTAGCGGGAGGGGTGAGCAGTTCTTC,TRBD2,16,TRBV7-8,.,TRBJ2-1
CASSPQGGGNEKLFF,TGTGCCAGCAGCCCCCAGGGGGGCGGGAATGAAAAACTGTTTTTT,TRBD1,15,TRBV7-9,.,TRBJ1-4
CASTSGQWEGYTF,TGTGCCAGCACCTCGGGGCAATGGGAAGGCTACACCTTC,.,13,TRBV6-1,.,TRBJ1-2
CASSRAPGQGGTEAFF,TGTGCCAGCTCACGAGCCCCGGGGCAGGGTGGCACTGAAGCTTTCTTT,.,16,TRBV18,.,TRBJ1-1
CASSQDPRMYEQYF,TGCGCCAGCAGCCAAGATCCGCGGATGTACGAGCAGTACTTC,.,14,TRBV4-3,.,TRBJ2-7
CASRGTSGRPNEQFF,TGTGCCAGCAGGGGGACTAGCGGGAGACCCAATGAGCAGTTCTTC,TRBD2,15,TRBV28,.,TRBJ2-1
CASSNPTGTEAFF,TGTGCCAGCAGTAACCCAACAGGGACTGAAGCTTTCTTT,.,13,TRBV7-3,once,TRBJ1-1
CASSEGGGQGFVQPQHF,TGTGCCAGCAGTGAAGGGGGGGGGCAGGGATTTGTTCAGCCCCAGCATTTT,.,17,TRBV25-1,.,TRBJ1-5
CASSPPLLAGGLNEQFF,TGTGCCAGCTCACCACCCCTACTAGCGGGAGGGTTAAATGAGCAGTTCTTC,TRBD2,17,TRBV18,.,TRBJ2-1
CASYGPGTGGPVRYF,TGTGCCTCCTACGGGCCAGGGACAGGGGGCCCGGTTCGGTACTTC,TRBD1,15,TRBV28,.,TRBJ2-7
CASSSEGLADTGELFF,TGTGCCAGCAGCTCCGAGGGACTAGCAGACACCGGGGAGCTGTTTTTT,TRBD2,16,TRBV7-9,.,TRBJ2-2
CSVVGRDNLKAFF,TGCAGCGTTGTTGGCAGGGACAATTTAAAAGCTTTCTTT,.,13,TRBV29-1,once,TRBJ1-1
CASNGQGAVYEQYF,TGTGCCAGCAACGGACAGGGGGCGGTCTACGAGCAGTACTTC,TRBD1,14,TRBV6-1,.,TRBJ2-7
CASTVGGLNTEAFF,TGTGCCAGCACCGTGGGAGGGTTGAACACTGAAGCTTTCTTT,.,14,TRBV28,once,TRBJ1-1
CASSLGAYGYTF,TGTGCCAGCAGCTTGGGGGCCTATGGCTACACCTTC,.,12,TRBV7-9,.,TRBJ1-2
CASSSPTGYWGYTF,TGTGCCAGCAGTTCACCAACAGGGTATTGGGGCTACACCTTC,.,14,TRBV28,.,TRBJ1-2
CASSLGFSNQPQHF,TGTGCCAGCAGCCTCGGATTTAGCAATCAGCCCCAGCATTTT,.,14,TRBV28,once,TRBJ1-5
CASSPGQAAGNTIYF,TGTGCCAGCAGCCCCGGACAGGCAGCAGGAAACACCATATATTTT,TRBD1,15,TRBV28,.,TRBJ1-3
CASSLARGDTIYF,TGTGCCAGCAGCTTAGCACGGGGGGACACCATATATTTT,.,13,TRBV7-6,.,TRBJ1-3
CASSFLGQAYSGNTIYF,TGTGCCAGCAGCTTCCTAGGACAGGCTTACTCTGGAAACACCATATATTTT,TRBD1,17,TRBV11-2,.,TRBJ1-3
CASSISSSEKLFF,TGTGCCAGTAGTATTTCCAGCTCTGAAAAACTGTTTTTT,.,13,TRBV19,.,TRBJ1-4
CASSPDSQETQYF,TGCGCCAGCAGCCCAGACAGCCAAGAGACCCAGTACTTC,.,13,TRBV5-1,.,TRBJ2-5
CASSITESNQPQHF,TGTGCCAGTAGTATTACGGAGAGCAATCAGCCCCAGCATTTT,.,14,TRBV19,.,TRBJ1-5
CASSRDRGWDGELFF,TGTGCCAGCAGCCGGGACAGGGGATGGGACGGGGAGCTGTTTTTT,TRBD1,15,TRBV7-9,.,TRBJ2-2
CASSPQPRQGARYNEQFF,TGTGCCAGCAGCCCACAGCCCCGACAGGGGGCGAGGTACAATGAGCAGTTCTTC,TRBD1,18,TRBV7-3,.,TRBJ2-1
CASSQASGNNEQFF,TGCGCCAGCAGCCAGGCTAGCGGGAACAATGAGCAGTTCTTC,TRBD2,14,TRBV4-1,once,TRBJ2-1
CASSPSWRDRLSFGANVLTF,TGCGCCAGCAGCCCATCTTGGCGGGACAGGCTTTCGTTCGGGGCCAACGTCCTGACTTTC,TRBD1,20,TRBV4-1,.,TRBJ2-6
CASRLDPYNEQFF,TGTGCCAGCCGACTGGACCCCTACAATGAGCAGTTCTTC,.,13,TRBV13,.,TRBJ2-1